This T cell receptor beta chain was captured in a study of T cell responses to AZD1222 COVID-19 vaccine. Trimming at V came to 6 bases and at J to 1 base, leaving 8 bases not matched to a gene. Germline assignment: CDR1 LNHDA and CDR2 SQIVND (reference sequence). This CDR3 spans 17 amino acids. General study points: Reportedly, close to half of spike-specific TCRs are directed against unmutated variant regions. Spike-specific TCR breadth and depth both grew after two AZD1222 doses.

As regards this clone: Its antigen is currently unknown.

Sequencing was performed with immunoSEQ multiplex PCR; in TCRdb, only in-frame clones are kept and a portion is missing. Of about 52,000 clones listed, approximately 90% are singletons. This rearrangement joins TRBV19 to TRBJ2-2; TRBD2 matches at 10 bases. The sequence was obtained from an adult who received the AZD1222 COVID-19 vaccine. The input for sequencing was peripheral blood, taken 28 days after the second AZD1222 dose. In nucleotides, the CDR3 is TGTGCCAGTAGGATGCTAGCGGGAGCGGGGAACACCGGGGAGCTGTTTTTT. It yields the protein CASRMLAGAGNTGELFF.